The clone carrying this TCR beta chain was observed a single time. Healthy donors had no documented immune events, such as infections, while sampled. This sample is drawn from a study of identifying expanded T cells in peripheral blood. CDR3 length: 14 amino acids. Germline assignment: CDR1 MDHEN and CDR2 SYDVKM. Trimming stripped 4 bases from V and 8 bases from J, with 17 bases between. Here immunoSEQ multiplex PCR was the method, and the copy in TCRdb shows in-frame clones only, minus some. The data show more than 65,000 clones, about nine tenths seen once. The sequenced material came from blood. V is TRBV28 and J is TRBJ1-1, with a tentative D call TRBD1 (5 bases). The clonotype originates from a person aged 18 to 69 in good health. The CDR3, as DNA: TGTGCCAGCAGTTCTCGAGGTTCGGGGCTGGAAGCTTTCTTT. This encodes CASSSRGSGLEAFF.